This T cell receptor beta chain was obtained from a study of T and B cells in COVID-19 patients. This clonotype is medium-sized by share. BIOMED2 TRB-A/B primer pools were used in multiplex TRB PCR. In TCRdb, the multiplex PCR reads were re-called with MiXCR into one record per CDR3 protein. This table has approximately 17,000 distinct CDR3 sequences, around 28% appearing once. From blood, about 240-550 ng of genomic DNA served as TRB template. In germline, CDR1 is KGHSH, CDR2 LQKENI. The CDR3 has 14 amino acids. Trimming pared 2 bases from V and 3 bases from J, leaving 11 bases between. This clonotype was obtained from a human donor who had recovered from COVID-19. The V call is TRBV18, the J call TRBJ2-7; TRBD1 might be the D (5 bases). Sequencing was performed on blood. CDR3 DNA: TGTGCCAGCTCACCAAGCGACAGATACTACGAGCAGTACTTC. This gives the protein CASSPSDRYYEQYF.